Listed below are T cell receptor beta chains from one sample, sequenced in a study of blood T cells in healthy people across ages. A single record per CDR3 protein comes from TCRdb applying MiXCR to the 5' RACE reads. The table lists approximately 490,000 distinct CDR3 sequences, 24% of them singletons. The sample also formed part of further work on T cells of mothers and their children.

What was sequenced was blood. Receptors were obtained from a boy between 10 and 17 years old in good health. Each CDR3 is given with its conserved first and last residue. A D gene is named only where the DNA matches it firmly. Expanded clones are given a class, and other clones once, few, many or no size at all.

V: TRBV9; size: many; J: TRBJ2-5; D: -; DNA: TGTGCCAGCAGCGCCAGACTAGGCCAAGAGACCCAGTACTTC; CDR3: CASSARLGQETQYF
V: TRBV7-9; size: few; J: TRBJ2-1; D: -; DNA: TGTGCCAGCAGCTTAGATTTGGGTGGGAGCCCGTACAATGAGCAGTTCTTC; CDR3: CASSLDLGGSPYNEQFF
V: TRBV9; size: -; J: TRBJ1-3; D: -; DNA: TGTGCCAGCAGCGACCGGGACGGAGGAAACACCATACATTTT; CDR3: CASSDRDGGNTIHF
V: TRBV20-1; size: -; J: TRBJ2-7; D: TRBD1; DNA: TGCAGTGCTGACCGGGACAGAAAGAATTACGAGCAGTACTTC; CDR3: CSADRDRKNYEQYF
V: TRBV20-1; size: -; J: TRBJ2-3; D: -; DNA: TGCAGTGCTAGGGGGGGTAAGCTAACCTATCAACGGCGGTACACAGATACGCAGTATTTT; CDR3: CSARGGKLTYQRRYTDTQYF
V: TRBV7-9; size: once; J: TRBJ2-1; D: TRBD2; DNA: TGTGCCAGCAGCCCGCGGACTAGCGGGAGCCTAGATGAGCAGTTCTTC; CDR3: CASSPRTSGSLDEQFF
V: TRBV7-9; size: -; J: TRBJ2-7; D: -; DNA: TGTGCCAGCAGCCCAGACTCGGTTTCCTACGAGCAGTACTTC; CDR3: CASSPDSVSYEQYF
V: TRBV7-9; size: -; J: TRBJ1-3; D: -; DNA: TGTGCCAGCATCCAGGGGTCGGGTTCTGGAAACACCATATATTTT; CDR3: CASIQGSGSGNTIYF
V: TRBV5-1; size: once; J: TRBJ1-1; D: -; DNA: TGCGCCAGCAGCCCGAGCCTGCAGAGAGTGAACACTGAAGCTTTCTTT; CDR3: CASSPSLQRVNTEAFF
V: TRBV5-1; size: few; J: TRBJ2-1; D: TRBD1; DNA: TGCGCCAGCAGCTTGGACAAACCGGGACAGGGCAATGAGCAGTTCTTC; CDR3: CASSLDKPGQGNEQFF
V: TRBV28; size: once; J: TRBJ2-7; D: -; DNA: TGTGCCAGCAGTAACCTTCTTAGTGGTTACGAGCAGTACTTC; CDR3: CASSNLLSGYEQYF
V: TRBV3-1; size: -; J: TRBJ1-2; D: -; DNA: TGTGCCAGCAGCCAAGTGCTGGACCATGGCTACACCTTC; CDR3: CASSQVLDHGYTF
V: TRBV6-1; size: -; J: TRBJ1-5; D: -; DNA: TGTGCCAGCCAAGATCAGCCCCAGCATTTT; CDR3: CASQDQPQHF
V: TRBV7-8; size: -; J: TRBJ1-2; D: -; DNA: TGTGCCAGCAGCCCTGTGGGGGCCTCTGGCTATGGCTACACCTTC; CDR3: CASSPVGASGYGYTF
V: TRBV20-1; size: -; J: TRBJ2-3; D: TRBD2; DNA: TGCAGTGCTACCGGACTAGCGAGCACAGATACGCAGTATTTT; CDR3: CSATGLASTDTQYF
V: TRBV5-5; size: few; J: TRBJ1-1; D: -; DNA: TGTGCCAGCAGCTCCAGACAGCACACTGAAGCTTTCTTT; CDR3: CASSSRQHTEAFF
V: TRBV18; size: -; J: TRBJ1-4; D: TRBD1; DNA: TGTGCCAGCTCACCGGACAGGGGGACCAATGAAAAACTGTTTTTT; CDR3: CASSPDRGTNEKLFF
V: TRBV29-1; size: -; J: TRBJ1-1; D: -; DNA: TGCAGCGTTTCAGACCCGAAATCCGCTGAAGCTTTCTTT; CDR3: CSVSDPKSAEAFF
V: TRBV9; size: -; J: TRBJ2-2; D: -; DNA: TGTGCCAGCAGCGTAGCTCCAGGCAAGGGAGTTACCGGGGAGCTGTTTTTT; CDR3: CASSVAPGKGVTGELFF
V: TRBV7-9; size: -; J: TRBJ2-4; D: -; DNA: TGTGCCAGCAGTTCTGAGGGAGTAGCTGCCAAAAACATTCAGTACTTC; CDR3: CASSSEGVAAKNIQYF
V: TRBV6-5; size: -; J: TRBJ2-7; D: -; DNA: TGTGCCAGCAGTAAATGGGACACATCCTACGAGCAGTACTTC; CDR3: CASSKWDTSYEQYF
V: TRBV4-3; size: -; J: TRBJ1-3; D: -; DNA: TGCGCCAGCAGCCAAGATAGGTTGTCTGGAAACACCATATATTTT; CDR3: CASSQDRLSGNTIYF
V: TRBV3-1; size: -; J: TRBJ1-1; D: -; DNA: TGTGCCAGCAGCCTGGGGCCCGCTGAAGCTTTCTTT; CDR3: CASSLGPAEAFF
V: TRBV6-1; size: -; J: TRBJ1-6; D: TRBD1; DNA: TGTGCCAGCAGTCCCCGGACAGGGGAATCACCCCTCCACTTT; CDR3: CASSPRTGESPLHF
V: TRBV5-1; size: few; J: TRBJ2-7; D: -; DNA: TGCGCCAGCAGCTTGGTAACGGCTTCGGGGGAGCAGTACTTC; CDR3: CASSLVTASGEQYF